Presented here are 10 T cell receptor beta chains from one specimen sequenced in a study of blood T cell repertoires in COVID-19. Data came from immunoSEQ multiplex PCR; TCRdb stores just in-frame clones and leaves some out. The sample holds about 150,000 clones, 75% to 85% seen once. Sequenced input: peripheral blood. These receptors all come from a man between 60 and 75 years old with acute or convalescent COVID-19.

The chain joins TRBV29-1 to TRBJ2-5; a weak D match, TRBD2 (5 bases). The CDR3 covers 12 residues. CDR1 is SQVTM, CDR2 ANQGSEA, per germline. V was cut by 2 bases and J by 4 bases, with 8 bases left in between. The CDR3 DNA follows: TGCAGCGTTGAACGGGGAACAGAGACCCAGTACTTC. This translates into CSVERGTETQYF.

The rearrangement links TRBV19 to TRBJ1-1; 8 bases align to TRBD1. This CDR3 region has 14 residues. Looked up from germline, CDR1 is LNHDA and CDR2 is SQIVND (reference sequence). Trimming cost V 6 bases and J 0 bases; bases outside gene matches: 3. This CDR3 is CASRWTGMNTEAFF. The CDR3, as DNA: TGTGCCAGTAGGTGGACAGGGATGAACACTGAAGCTTTCTTT.

The table lists this clone with a count of one. The rearrangement uses TRBV6-2 or TRBV6-3 and TRBJ2-6; D unclear. The germline gives CDR1 MNHEY, CDR2 SVGEGT. The CDR3 consists of 11 residues. Trimming shortened V by 4 bases and J by 9 bases, and 4 bases separated the two germline ends. For the CDR3, the DNA is TGTGCCAGCAGTTCCCTCAACGTCCTGACTTTC. Translating gives CASSSLNVLTF.

The V call is TRBV11-2, the J call TRBJ2-1; 8 bases map to TRBD2. Trimming removed 5 bases from V and 9 bases from J; junction bases left unmatched: 12. The germline V gene has CDR1 SGHAT and CDR2 FQNNGV. The CDR3 has 15 residues. The CDR3 nucleotides are TGTGCCAGCAGCGCAACTAGCGGATCCCCGGGTGAGCAGTTCTTC. Its translation is CASSATSGSPGEQFF.

This chain joins TRBV19 and TRBJ1-5; 9 bases are shared with TRBD1. Germline-derived CDR1 and CDR2 are LNHDA and SQIVND (reference sequence). Trimming took 6 bases from V and 1 from J; bases not matched to a gene: 10. The CDR3 loop spans 17 amino acids. The CDR3 reads CASSLPPGTGSNQPQHF. The CDR3 nucleotides read TGTGCCAGTAGCTTGCCCCCCGGGACAGGGAGCAATCAGCCCCAGCATTTT.

The chain is built from TRBV6-2 or TRBV6-3 and TRBJ1-2, with D perhaps matching TRBD1 (6 bases). The V and J ends lost 5 bases and 5 bases respectively, with 18 bases between them. The germline V gene encodes CDR1 MNHEY and CDR2 SVGEGT. This CDR3 region has 15 residues. The CDR3: CASSPQGAKNYGYTF. DNA for the CDR3: TGTGCCAGCAGTCCACAGGGAGCGAAAAATTATGGCTACACCTTC.

The chain uses TRBV21-1 and TRBJ2-7; the table's TRBD2 call for D was not verified on the DNA. TRBV21-1 corresponds to a pseudogene. The CDR3 loop spans 15 amino acids. DNA for the CDR3: TGTGCCAGCAGCAAAAAGGGGGGGTCGTCCTACGAGCAGTACTTC. This codes for CASSKKGGSSYEQYF.

This clone was counted a single time. The sample has other DNA sequences that encode this CDR3 too. The chain carries TRBV7-2 and TRBJ1-2, with D possibly being TRBD1 (6 bases). This CDR3 has 14 residues. V was cut by 0 bases and J by 3 bases, with 8 bases left in between. Looked up from germline, CDR1 is SGHTA and CDR2 is FQGNSA. Here the CDR3 reads CASSLAGGDYGYTF. CDR3 nucleotides: TGTGCCAGCAGCTTAGCAGGGGGAGACTATGGCTACACCTTC.

The chain links TRBV27 to TRBJ1-1; 8 nucleotides agree with TRBD1. With 5 bases clipped from V and 6 bases from J, the junction kept 11 bases outside the gene matches. The CDR3 consists of 15 residues. The germline CDR1 and CDR2 sequences are MNHEY and SMNVEV (reference sequence). CDR3 sequence: CASSPNSGGRSEAFF. CDR3 bases: TGTGCCAGCAGTCCAAACTCAGGGGGCCGGTCTGAAGCTTTCTTT.

The chain couples TRBV10-2 to TRBJ2-1; D possibly corresponds to TRBD2 (6 bases). Between the trimmed V and J ends, which lost 5 bases and 2 bases, there was a span of 10 bases. Germline assignment: CDR1 WSHSY and CDR2 SAAADI. This CDR3 comprises 14 residues. In DNA, the CDR3 is TGCGCCAGCAGTCTTCGGAGGGCCTACAATGAGCAGTTCTTC. This sequence encodes CASSLRRAYNEQFF.